Below are 19 T cell receptor beta chains sequenced from a single sample in a study of T cell repertoires in cytomegalovirus infection (dated by TCRdb to the late 2010s). TCRdb names Illumina HiSeq 1500 as the instrument used. TCRdb's own reprocessing of the public reads used fastp at Q25 and MiXCR and kept productive beta chains. Every distinct CDR3 protein forms one entry, paired with its most common genes and DNA. The sample table records 150,000 to 200,000 distinct CDR3 sequences; roughly 14% of these occur just once. 27% of the sample rests with the top ten. The sequencing input was PBMCs. These receptors were obtained from a human donor in good health (CMV status not recorded). Some clones in this sample may be carry-over from other donors' samples.

This clonotype has a single count. The genes are TRBV7-3 and TRBJ2-2; 10 nucleotides align to TRBD2. V was pared by 3 bases and J by 3 bases, with 4 bases of the junction left unmatched. There are 16 residues in the CDR3. The germline V gene has CDR1 SGHTA and CDR2 FQGTGA. Here the CDR3 DNA reads TGTGCCAGCAGCTTCGTAGCGGGAGGACACACCGGGGAGCTGTTTTTT. Translation gives CASSFVAGGHTGELFF. The whole variable domain, remainder taken from reference TRBV7-3 and TRBJ2-2, is GAGVSQTPSNKVTEKGKYVELRCDPISGHTALYWYRQSLGQGPEFLIYFQGTGAADDSGLPNDRFFAVRPEGSVSTLKIQRTERGDSAVYLCASSFVAGGHTGELFFGEGSRLTVL.

There are many counts of this clonotype. The chain couples TRBV12-3 or TRBV12-4 to TRBJ1-1, with 7 bases aligning to TRBD1. The CDR3 is made up of 13 amino acids. The J segment lost 11 bases and the V segment lost 6 bases, leaving 12 bases of the junction unmatched. The CDR3 sequence: CASRRTGTVDAFF. DNA for the CDR3: TGTGCCAGCAGACGCACCGGGACAGTGGACGCTTTCTTT.

This clonotype has just a few counts. CDR3 in amino acids: CASRPTTGTGMPNTEAFF. CDR3 DNA: TGTGCCAGCAGGCCTACCACCGGGACAGGAATGCCAAACACTGAAGCTTTCTTT. This sequence joins TRBV6-2 or TRBV6-3 and TRBJ1-1; TRBD1 aligns across 8 bases. Germline CDR1 and CDR2: MNHEY and SVGEGT. V trimming: 6 bases; J trimming: 2 bases; junction bases outside the gene matches: 17. The CDR3 consists of 18 residues.

This clonotype was observed many times. V and J are TRBV5-4 and TRBJ1-6; no firm D call. Germline lookup yields CDR1 SGHNT and CDR2 YYREEE (reference sequence). The CDR3 totals 15 residues. Trimming shortened V by 4 bases and J by 9 bases, and 17 bases separated the two germline ends. In DNA form, the CDR3 reads TGTGCCAGCAGCCCTAATCGAGGGTTCGGTTCACCCCTCCACTTT. This encodes CASSPNRGFGSPLHF.

The V gene is TRBV14, the J gene TRBJ2-5; D uncertain. The V and J ends lost 1 base and 3 bases respectively, with 12 bases between them. This CDR3 has 15 amino acids. Looked up from germline, CDR1 is SGHDN and CDR2 is FVKESK. CDR3 amino acids: CASSQALRWEETQYF. The CDR3 DNA follows: TGTGCCAGCAGCCAAGCCCTACGTTGGGAAGAGACCCAGTACTTC.

At least ten counts were recorded for this clonotype. The rearrangement joins TRBV28 to TRBJ2-3; TRBD2 matches at 12 bases. The CDR3 spans 19 residues. V dropped 5 bases and J dropped 2; count of bases not matched to a gene: 14. CDR1 and CDR2 from the germline V gene are MDHEN and SYDVKM. The DNA of the CDR3 is TGTGCCAGCAGTCACCGAACCGGACTAGCGGGGAGGCACACAGATACGCAGTATTTT. Protein: CASSHRTGLAGRHTDTQYF.

This clonotype has a count of ten or more. V gene TRBV7-9 combines with J gene TRBJ1-1, with TRBD1 as a possible D gene (5 bases). Trimming removed 5 bases from V and 11 bases from J, with 12 bases in between. Germline lookup yields CDR1 SEHNR and CDR2 FQNEAQ (reference sequence). This CDR3 region has 11 residues. CDR3 sequence reads: CASSPREEAFF. As DNA, the CDR3 is TGTGCCAGCAGCCCCAGGGAGGAGGCTTTCTTT. Based on the CDR3 plus reference TRBV7-9 and TRBJ1-1, the full variable domain is DTGVSQNPRHKITKRGQNVTFRCDPISEHNRLYWYRQTLGQGPEFLTYFQNEAQLEKSRLLSDRFSAERPKGSFSTLEIQRTEQGDSAMYLCASSPREEAFFGQGTRLTVV.

This clonotype has a handful of counts. The chain uses TRBV28 and TRBJ2-1, with a possible D match to TRBD1 (5 bases). CDR1 and CDR2 from the germline V gene are MDHEN and SYDVKM. CDR3 size: 14 residues. V was pared by 5 bases and J by 5 bases, with 13 bases between. CDR3 residues: CASSTRTTDNEQFF. CDR3 in DNA: TGTGCCAGCAGTACTCGGACAACCGACAATGAGCAGTTCTTC.

The J gene is TRBJ2-5, the V gene TRBV3-1; TRBD2 aligns across 8 bases. Losses at the gene ends were 5 bases for V and 4 bases for J; bases not matched to a gene: 9. Per germline, CDR1 LGHDT and CDR2 YNNKEL (reference sequence). This CDR3 spans 15 amino acids. The chain's CDR3 is CASSKLLAEGETQYF. CDR3 nucleotide sequence: TGTGCCAGCAGCAAACTACTAGCGGAGGGAGAGACCCAGTACTTC.

This clonotype showed up many times. This chain connects TRBV28 to TRBJ2-7; a possible D gene is TRBD1 (5 bases). Germline assignment: CDR1 MDHEN and CDR2 SYDVKM. The germline V and J ends were trimmed by 8 bases and 3 bases, with 17 bases remaining between them. The CDR3 is made up of 14 amino acids. CDR3 sequence reads: CASVSGQTFYEQYF. In nucleotides, the CDR3 is TGTGCCAGCGTGTCAGGGCAAACTTTCTACGAGCAGTACTTC.

This clonotype came up many times. V usage is TRBV15 and J usage is TRBJ2-7; 8 positions match TRBD1. This CDR3 has 15 residues. J gave up 3 bases and V 3 bases, and 7 bases lay outside the gene matches. Germline V gene lookup returns CDR1 LNHNV and CDR2 YYDKDF (reference sequence). This CDR3 is CATSSGTGGNYEQYF. CDR3 sequence (DNA): TGTGCCACCAGCAGTGGAACAGGGGGGAACTACGAGCAGTACTTC.

The V call is TRBV5-6, the J call TRBJ1-1; unclear D gene. The germline V and J ends were trimmed by 3 bases and 2 bases, with 14 bases remaining between them. There are 15 residues in the CDR3. Germline CDR1 and CDR2: SGHDT and YYEEEE. For the CDR3, the DNA is TGTGCCAGCAGCTCGGCGGGGAGAGCAAACACTGAAGCTTTCTTT. It codes for CASSSAGRANTEAFF.

V is TRBV6-1 and J is TRBJ1-1; TRBD1 matches 7 bases. The CDR3 totals 13 residues. The germline CDR1 and CDR2 sequences are MNHNS and SASEGT. CDR3 loop: CVLTGDRNTEAFF. The CDR3 DNA is TGTGTGTTAACAGGGGACCGAAACACTGAAGCTTTCTTT.

Only a few counts were recorded for this clonotype. The chain employs TRBV19 and TRBJ2-1; TRBD1 matches 7 bases. The CDR3 runs 15 residues. The V gene's germline CDR1 is LNHDA and CDR2 SQIVND (reference sequence). V lost 5 bases and J lost 8; bases outside the gene matches: 12. The CDR3 coding sequence is TGTGCCAGTAGTGTTACAGGGGTCTTGAAGCATGAGCAGTTCTTC. Protein sequence: CASSVTGVLKHEQFF.

This clonotype was observed at least ten times. The V and J genes are TRBV7-2 and TRBJ2-1; D may be TRBD2 (7 bases). This CDR3 spans 16 amino acids. Germline CDR1 SGHTA, CDR2 FQGNSA. V was clipped by 2 bases and J by 2 bases, with 13 bases between them. CDR3 nucleotide sequence: TGTGCCAGCAGCTTAAGGCGGGGGCCTACCTACAATGAGCAGTTCTTC. Translating it yields CASSLRRGPTYNEQFF.

This clonotype was counted many times. The rearrangement joins TRBV27 to TRBJ2-7, with TRBD2 identical over 8 bases. Looked up from germline, CDR1 is MNHEY and CDR2 is SMNVEV (reference sequence). Trimming took 3 bases from V and 5 from J; bases not matched to a gene: 9. This CDR3 region has 15 residues. The DNA of the CDR3 is TGTGCCAGCAGTTTGAGAGCGGGAGAATTCGACGAGCAGTACTTC. It encodes CASSLRAGEFDEQYF.

This clonotype was found a few times. V and J are TRBV20-1 and TRBJ1-4; D not certain. CDR3 length: 14 residues. V was trimmed by 6 bases and J by 3 bases, leaving 14 bases between them. Germline values: CDR1 DFQATT, CDR2 SNEGSKA (reference sequence). The CDR3 DNA follows: TGCAGTGCCCAGCGGGTTGTGGCTAATGAAAAACTGTTTTTT. Its protein product is CSAQRVVANEKLFF.

This clonotype has just a few counts. V gene TRBV4-1 combines with J gene TRBJ2-7; 11 nucleotides match TRBD2. The germline V gene encodes CDR1 MGHRA and CDR2 YSYEKL. V dropped 0 bases and J dropped 4; count of bases not matched to a gene: 2. The CDR3 loop spans 15 amino acids. The CDR3 DNA is TGCGCCAGCAGCCAAGAGGCTAGCGGGAGGTACGAGCAGTACTTC. As protein: CASSQEASGRYEQYF.

This clonotype appeared a few times. The V gene is TRBV14, the J gene TRBJ2-3; 8 bases fit TRBD2. The ends lost 3 bases at V and 0 bases at J; junction bases unmatched: 2. Germline V lookup: CDR1 SGHDN, CDR2 FVKESK. The CDR3 totals 15 residues. The CDR3 here is CASSQSSGSTDTQYF. Here the CDR3 DNA reads TGTGCCAGCAGCCAGTCTAGCGGGAGCACAGATACGCAGTATTTT. The full variable domain, completed using reference TRBV14 and TRBJ2-3, is EAGVTQFPSHSVIEKGQTVTLRCDPISGHDNLYWYRRVMGKEIKFLLHFVKESKQDESGMPNNRFLAERTGGTYSTLKVQPAELEDSGVYFCASSQSSGSTDTQYFGPGTRLTVL.